The sequence of this TCR beta chain was determined in a study of shared clonotypes between healthy human individuals. Looking at the study overall: Every donor yielded three CD4 naive, three CD4 memory, two CD8 naive and one CD8 memory plate.

Terminally differentiated effector memory CD45RA+ cells were excluded from the naive CD8 cells, which were CD45RO-negative and positively selected for CCR7. TCRdb's copy holds only in-frame clones and misses some; the assay was immunoSEQ multiplex PCR. The sample has about 610,000 clones, roughly 96% seen once. Notes on this clone: The antigen is not known.

Broader study findings: Even with large depth, rarefaction showed that sorted-subset sequencing was incomplete. Non-shared clonotypes were found to have lower generation probabilities than the clonotypes that were shared by all four of the sorted-subset donors. Deeper or shallower sequencing was expected to change how clonotypes are shared among donors.

Germline-derived CDR1 and CDR2 are SGHNT and YYREEE (reference sequence). V lost 6 bases, J lost 6 bases, and 7 bases stayed unmatched. This CDR3 is built from 13 residues. The chain employs TRBV5-4 and TRBJ2-7; 9 positions match TRBD1. This TCR derives from a young woman in good health. Sequences were obtained from naive CD8+ T cells sorted from blood. The chain's CDR3 is CASNGQGPSEQYF. The CDR3 DNA follows: TGTGCCAGCAATGGACAGGGGCCCTCCGAGCAGTACTTC. Drawing the rest from reference TRBV5-4 and TRBJ2-7, the complete variable domain is ETGVTQSPTHLIKTRGQQVTLRCSSQSGHNTVSWYQQALGQGPQFIFQYYREEENGRGNFPPRFSGLQFPNYSSELNVNALELDDSALYLCASNGQGPSEQYFGPGTRLTVT.